This TCR beta chain comes out of a study of blood T cell repertoires in COVID-19. Original processing methods: Quantification of nucleated cells was approximated via reference gene primer amplification. The method was immunoSEQ multiplex PCR; TCRdb's version includes in-frame clones alone and lacks a portion of them. The DNA gave D and trimming, while V, J and clone size come from that table. The sample holds some 120,000 clones, 75% to 90% seen once. The CDR3 is 15 residues long. The germline CDR1 and CDR2 sequences are SGHRS and YFSETQ. Trimming left V 4 bases short and J 6 bases short, with 17 bases between.

The receptor's source is a man in his 70s with acute or convalescent COVID-19. The sequencing sample was made of peripheral blood. V and J are TRBV5-1 and TRBJ1-5; D gene uncertain. In DNA form, the CDR3 reads TGCGCCAGCAGCCCCTTAGGTGAGGTAGCTCAGCCCCAGCATTTT. It codes for CASSPLGEVAQPQHF. The full variable domain, with the rest looked up from reference TRBV5-1 and TRBJ1-5, is KAGVTQTPRYLIKTRGQQVTLSCSPISGHRSVSWYQQTPGQGLQFLFEYFSETQRNKGNFPGRFSGRQFSNSRSEMNVSTLELGDSALYLCASSPLGEVAQPQHFGDGTRLSIL.